This record covers a single TCR beta chain. This sample stems from a study of blood T cell repertoires in COVID-19. Germline CDR1 reads MGHRA; CDR2 reads YSYEKL. This CDR3 is 16 amino acids long. Trimming stripped 0 bases from V and 1 base from J, with 12 bases between. Method: immunoSEQ multiplex PCR; TCRdb's copy keeps in-frame clones and lacks some. The repertoire holds over 100,000 clones, roughly 84% seen once, with 7.9% in the top ten. The sequence was collected from a woman older than 75 with active or convalescent COVID-19. The source material was peripheral blood. The V call is TRBV4-1, the J call TRBJ2-5; no reliable D call. This CDR3 is CASSQEIRRPQETQYF. CDR3 bases: TGCGCCAGCAGCCAAGAGATAAGGCGGCCCCAAGAGACCCAGTACTTC.